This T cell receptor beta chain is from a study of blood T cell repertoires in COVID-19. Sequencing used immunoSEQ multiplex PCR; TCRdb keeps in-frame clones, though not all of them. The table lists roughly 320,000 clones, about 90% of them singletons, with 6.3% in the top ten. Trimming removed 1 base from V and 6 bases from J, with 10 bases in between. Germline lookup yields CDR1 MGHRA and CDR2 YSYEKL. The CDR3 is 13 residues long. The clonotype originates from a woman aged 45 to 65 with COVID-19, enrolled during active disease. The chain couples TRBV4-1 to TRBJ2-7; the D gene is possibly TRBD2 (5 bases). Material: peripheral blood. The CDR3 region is CASSQVASPEQYF. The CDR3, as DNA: TGCGCCAGCAGCCAAGTGGCTAGCCCCGAGCAGTACTTC.